A selection of T cell receptor beta chains follows, all from one sample in a study of OX40 agonist ivuxolimab in advanced cancers. Profiled with immunoSEQ multiplex PCR; TCRdb holds only in-frame clones, not every one. The table lists about 60,000 clones, roughly 80% of them singletons. The sample was CD4+ or CD8+ T cells sorted from blood, taken in a trial of the OX40 agonist ivuxolimab. The source of these receptors is an adult with an advanced solid tumor such as melanoma, head and neck, liver or kidney cancer. Each CDR3 is given with its conserved first and last residue. A D gene is named only where the DNA matches it firmly. Clone size, where shown, is once, few, many, or a class for clones that have expanded.

TRBV4-3	-	TRBJ2-7	-	TGCGCCAGCAGCCAAGCTGATAGGGGCGCTTACGAGCAGTACTTC	CASSQADRGAYEQYF
TRBV6-6	-	TRBJ1-1	TRBD1	TGTGCCAGCAGTTCCCCGGACAGGGGAAAAACTGAAGCTTTCTTT	CASSSPDRGKTEAFF
TRBV2	-	TRBJ2-3	TRBD2	TGTGCCAGCACACTAGCGGGAGATACGCAGTATTTT	CASTLAGDTQYF
TRBV5-4	-	TRBJ2-1	TRBD1	TGTGCCAGCAGCCCAATAGACAGGGGCACCTACAATGAGCAGTTCTTC	CASSPIDRGTYNEQFF
TRBV4-3	-	TRBJ2-1	-	TGCGCCAGCAGCCCCAGCGCGACAACCTACAATGAGCAGTTCTTC	CASSPSATTYNEQFF
TRBV5-8	-	TRBJ2-7	-	TGTGCCAGCAGCAACAGAGACGATTACGAGCAGTACTTC	CASSNRDDYEQYF
TRBV7-7	-	TRBJ2-2	TRBD2	TGTGCCAGCAGCCCCGGGACTAGCGGGCCCGGGGAGCTGTTTTTT	CASSPGTSGPGELFF
TRBV19	-	TRBJ1-4	TRBD1	TGTGCCAGTAGCGACAGGGCCCTTAATGAAAAACTGTTTTTT	CASSDRALNEKLFF
TRBV4-1	-	TRBJ1-5	-	TGCGCCAGCAGCCAGGCAGACAATCAGCCCCAGCATTTT	CASSQADNQPQHF
TRBV5-1	many	TRBJ1-1	TRBD1	TGCGCCAGCAGCGCGGGACAGGGGGTCACTGAAGCTTTCTTT	CASSAGQGVTEAFF
TRBV23-1	-	TRBJ2-6	TRBD1	TGCGCCAGCAGTCAAGTAACCCTGGGACAGCTCCTCTCTGGGGCCAACGTCCTGACTTTC	CASSQVTLGQLLSGANVLTF
TRBV5-1	once	TRBJ2-3	-	TGCGCCAGCACGAGGTTTCCTCCAGATACGCAGTATTTT	CASTRFPPDTQYF
TRBV11-3	-	TRBJ2-1	-	TGTGCCAGCAGCTTAGTAGGGACCTTGGGGGCCTCTGCTTTCTTC	CASSLVGTLGASAFF
TRBV28	-	TRBJ2-3	TRBD2	TGTGCCAGCAGTTCACCCGGGGGGGAAGATACGCAGTATTTT	CASSSPGGEDTQYF
TRBV11-3	many	TRBJ1-1	-	TGTGCCAGCAGCTTAGGCCCGGGAGGTAGCACTGAAGCTTTCTTT	CASSLGPGGSTEAFF
TRBV5-1	-	TRBJ1-1	-	TGCGCCAGCAGCCCAGGACCGTCGAACACTGAAGCTTTCTTT	CASSPGPSNTEAFF
TRBV6-6	-	TRBJ2-3	-	TGTGCCAGCAGCCGTGGTCGCACAGATACGCAGTATTTT	CASSRGRTDTQYF
TRBV4-1	-	TRBJ2-1	TRBD1	TGCGCCAGCAGCCAAGATACTGACGGACAGGTGACCTCGGGTGAGCAGTTCTTC	CASSQDTDGQVTSGEQFF
TRBV11-2	-	TRBJ2-5	TRBD2	TGTGCCAGCCGAAGCGGGAGTAGTGGGGAGACCCAGTACTTC	CASRSGSSGETQYF
TRBV5-1	-	TRBJ2-1	-	TGCGCCAGCAGCTTGGGCGCCGGGACCCCCGAGCAGTTCTTC	CASSLGAGTPEQFF
TRBV25-1	-	TRBJ2-1	TRBD1	TGTGCCACCGGGGACAGTGGGAGCGCGGCTGAGCAGTTCTTC	CATGDSGSAAEQFF
TRBV2	-	TRBJ2-1	TRBD1	TGTGCCAGCAGAGCGCGCAGGGGGCCTGAGCAGTTCTTC	CASRARRGPEQFF
TRBV5-4	few	TRBJ2-4	-	TGTGCCAGCAGCGAGGGCAGGGAAGCCAAAAACATTCAGTACTTC	CASSEGREAKNIQYF